This T cell receptor (beta chain) was found in a study of read filtering for tumor transcriptome and immune sequencing. The CDR3 has 22 residues. Trimming took 4 bases from V and 0 from J; bases not matched to a gene: 16. From germline, CDR1 is SGHRS and CDR2 YFSETQ. There are a few counts of this clonotype. From around 0.4 ug of RNA, a library with molecular barcoded alpha/delta and beta/gamma adaptors was made. TCRdb recomputed calls from the reads with MiXCR, one row per CDR3 protein. Of around 20,000 distinct CDR3 sequences in the sample, approximately 20% were seen once. The specimen sequenced was a population of CD138-negative cells sorted from bone marrow. This chain connects TRBV5-1 to TRBJ2-2; 15 bases are a match to TRBD2. The origin of this receptor is a donor at least 40 years old with multiple myeloma. The CDR3 reads CASSRASTGTSGRIANTGELFF. The CDR3 region has the DNA TGCGCCAGCAGCCGGGCCTCGACCGGGACTAGCGGGAGGATAGCGAACACCGGGGAGCTGTTTTTT. Together with reference TRBV5-1 and TRBJ2-2, the CDR3 gives the full variable domain: KAGVTQTPRYLIKTRGQQVTLSCSPISGHRSVSWYQQTPGQGLQFLFEYFSETQRNKGNFPGRFSGRQFSNSRSEMNVSTLELGDSALYLCASSRASTGTSGRIANTGELFFGEGSRLTVL.